Listed below are T cell receptor beta chains from one sample, sequenced in a study of radiation and T cells in renal cell carcinoma. TCRdb's table, derived via immunoSEQ multiplex PCR, lists solely in-frame clones and lacks some. Among 120,000 or so clones, 88% were seen once, and the ten largest hold over 4.5%. Sequenced here: blood, sampled from a patient whose treatment included radiotherapy and nephrectomy. These receptors came from a woman aged 70 to 79 with renal cell carcinoma. The CDR3 runs from the conserved cysteine through the conserved F or W.

CDR3,V,J
CASSPISGGSVVDTQYF,TRBV18,TRBJ2-3
CASRGTWGYTF,TRBV6-5,TRBJ1-2
CASSTKVMGMGETQYF,TRBV5-6,TRBJ2-5
CASTERGAYNNEQFF,TRBV2,TRBJ2-1
CATSWDSQRDTQYF,TRBV15,TRBJ2-3
CASSSGQVGNEQFF,TRBV5-1,TRBJ2-1
CASSQDQGGYNSPLHF,TRBV4-1,TRBJ1-6
CASSPGDIYYNEQFF,TRBV18,TRBJ2-1
CAWTDRAPYEQYF,TRBV30,TRBJ2-7
CASSFLAGTYNEQFF,TRBV5-1,TRBJ2-1
CASSPRLAGGNYYEQYF,TRBV9,TRBJ2-7
CASSRTLGGAETDTQYF,TRBV5-4,TRBJ2-3
CASSPADRVYGYTF,TRBV19,TRBJ1-2
CASSTEDRGGQTQYF,TRBV19,TRBJ2-5
CASSPPRSGGAHTQYF,TRBV19,TRBJ2-3
CAWSVGTGGGYGYTF,TRBV30,TRBJ1-2
CASSYSTGYEQYF,TRBV5-1,TRBJ2-7
CTSSLPVRGSTDTQYF,TRBV1,TRBJ2-3
CASSHGTGSLRSGYTF,TRBV4-3,TRBJ1-2
CASSGGQGWEQYF,TRBV2,TRBJ2-7
CASPRGLNTEAFF,TRBV6-6,TRBJ1-1
CASSPLGQALGYTF,TRBV7-2,TRBJ1-2
CASSSLGNSPLHF,TRBV5-1,TRBJ1-6
CASSLDVPTFYGYTF,TRBV5-8,TRBJ1-2
CASDGQGRTEAFF,TRBV19,TRBJ1-1
CASSSSGASQPQHF,TRBV28,TRBJ1-5
CASNPSSVTGELFF,TRBV9,TRBJ2-2
CASSLSTDTQYF,TRBV7-2,TRBJ2-3
CASSRYTEAFF,TRBV21-1,TRBJ1-1
CASSLEKGGGADTQYF,TRBV4-3,TRBJ2-3
CASRARDSLLHGNTEAFF,TRBV9,TRBJ1-1
CSVGSGALSVYNEQFF,TRBV29-1,TRBJ2-1
CASSLFDGEQYF,TRBV28,TRBJ2-7